These 16 T cell receptor beta chains share one sample of origin, sequenced in a study of blood T cell repertoires in COVID-19. TCRdb keeps only in-frame clones here, not all; method: immunoSEQ multiplex PCR. Of hundreds of thousands of clones in the sample, 75% to 90% were seen once. The sequenced material came from peripheral blood. The receptors here all came from a man in his forties or fifties with acute or convalescent COVID-19.

This chain joins TRBV4-2 and TRBJ1-3; D is possibly TRBD1 (5 bases). The length of the CDR3 is 16 residues. Deletions cut 3 bases from V and 0 bases from J, with 12 bases between. The germline CDR1 and CDR2 sequences are LGHNA and YNFKEQ. CDR3 residues: CASSHRETDSGNTIYF. The CDR3 nucleotides read TGTGCCAGCAGCCACCGAGAGACAGACTCTGGAAACACCATATATTTT.

The chain joins TRBV5-4 to TRBJ1-2, with D tentatively TRBD1 (5 bases). Germline V gene lookup returns CDR1 SGHNT and CDR2 YYREEE (reference sequence). The CDR3 spans 13 residues. Trimming took off 4 bases at V and 4 bases at J, with 11 bases between the two ends. In DNA, the CDR3 is TGTGCCAGCAGCCCAGGGTCAGCCTATGGCTACACCTTC. Translation: CASSPGSAYGYTF.

V and J are TRBV28 and TRBJ2-1, with D tentatively TRBD1 (5 bases). V was shortened by 1 base and J by 4 bases, with 8 bases between the two germline ends. The CDR3 has 14 residues. Per germline, CDR1 MDHEN and CDR2 SYDVKM. The CDR3 loop reads CASSLSTVYNEQFF. Written as DNA, the CDR3 is TGTGCCAGCAGTTTATCGACAGTATACAATGAGCAGTTCTTC.

In its sample, this clone was seen a few times. The chain recombines TRBV9 with TRBJ1-2; D is unclear. The V end lost 0 bases, the J end lost 8 bases, and 17 bases lay between the germline ends. The germline V gene encodes CDR1 SGDLS and CDR2 YYNGEE. This CDR3 is built from 15 residues. The CDR3 reads CASSVEMGSLRGYTF. For the CDR3, the DNA is TGTGCCAGCAGCGTAGAGATGGGCTCGCTCCGAGGCTACACCTTC.

The chain carries TRBV29-1 and TRBJ1-1, with TRBD1 identical over 9 bases. The junction had 2 bases not matched to a gene; V was cut back by 5 bases and J by 1 base. Germline values: CDR1 SQVTM, CDR2 ANQGSEA. The CDR3 covers 13 residues. The CDR3 here is CSVKDRGNTEAFF. The CDR3, as DNA: TGCAGCGTTAAGGACAGGGGGAACACTGAAGCTTTCTTT.

This clone turned up a few times. The gene calls are TRBV5-6 and TRBJ1-4, with TRBD1 matching 7 bases. The CDR3 totals 15 residues. V lost 4 bases to trimming and J lost 4 bases; unmatched junction nucleotides: 7. Germline V gene data show CDR1 as SGHDT and CDR2 as YYEEEE. CDR3 region: CASSTSTGFNEKLFF. The CDR3 DNA reads TGTGCCAGCAGCACGTCGACAGGGTTTAATGAAAAACTGTTTTTT. Supplemented by reference TRBV5-6 and TRBJ1-4, the full variable domain reads DAGVTQSPTHLIKTRGQQVTLRCSPKSGHDTVSWYQQALGQGPQFIFQYYEEEERQRGNFPDRFSGHQFPNYSSELNVNALLLGDSALYLCASSTSTGFNEKLFFGSGTQLSVL.

The chain couples TRBV5-5 to TRBJ2-1, with D unresolved. CDR1 is SGHKS and CDR2 is YYEKEE in the germline V gene (reference sequence). This CDR3 is 12 amino acids long. V lost 1 base to trimming and J lost 9 bases, with 8 bases between them. CDR3 nucleotides: TGTGCCAGCAGCTTGTACGGGTCTGAGCAGTTCTTC. Translating gives CASSLYGSEQFF.

This clone showed up just once. The rearrangement joins TRBV5-5 to TRBJ1-1; D is unclear. The CDR3 runs 15 residues. V gave up 0 bases and J gave up 5 bases, with 14 bases separating them. Per germline, CDR1 SGHKS and CDR2 YYEKEE (reference sequence). CDR3 residues: CASSLGEGRSTEAFF. In nucleotides, the CDR3 is TGTGCCAGCAGCTTGGGCGAAGGGAGGAGTACTGAAGCTTTCTTT.

This clone occurred once. The chain employs TRBV19 and TRBJ1-3; 7 nucleotides line up with TRBD1. There are 15 residues in the CDR3. V lost 3 bases and J lost 0; bases outside the gene matches: 2. Germline V gene sequence: CDR1 LNHDA, CDR2 SQIVND (reference sequence). CDR3 in amino acids: CASSMRDSSGNTIYF. CDR3 DNA sequence: TGTGCCAGTAGTATGCGGGACAGCTCTGGAAACACCATATATTTT.

This sequence joins TRBV6-6 and TRBJ2-2, with a weak D call TRBD1 (5 bases). The CDR3 has 14 amino acids. Trimming shortened V by 2 bases and J by 6 bases, and 10 bases separated the two germline ends. CDR1 is MNHNY, CDR2 SVGAGI, per germline (reference sequence). The CDR3 bases are TGTGCCAGCAGTTACGCCAGGGTAGCCGGGGAGCTGTTTTTT. Its translation: CASSYARVAGELFF.

The chain joins TRBV24-1 to TRBJ2-4; tentative D call: TRBD1 (7 bases). Germline CDR1 is KGHDR and CDR2 is SFDVKD. The V and J ends lost 2 bases and 6 bases respectively, with 10 bases between them. The CDR3 totals 14 residues. As DNA, the CDR3 is TGTGCCACCAGTGATTCAGGGGGAGGAAACATTCAGTACTTC. Translated: CATSDSGGGNIQYF.

The rearrangement joins TRBV14 to TRBJ2-1, with D maybe TRBD2 (5 bases). Looked up from germline, CDR1 is SGHDN and CDR2 is FVKESK. Trimming took off 3 bases at V and 0 bases at J, with 21 bases between the two ends. The CDR3 extends over 19 amino acids. DNA of the CDR3: TGTGCCAGCAGCCATTTCTGGCTAGCTTCCTACGGCTCCTACAATGAGCAGTTCTTC. As protein: CASSHFWLASYGSYNEQFF. Using reference TRBV14 and TRBJ2-1 for the parts outside the CDR3, the full variable domain is EAGVTQFPSHSVIEKGQTVTLRCDPISGHDNLYWYRRVMGKEIKFLLHFVKESKQDESGMPNNRFLAERTGGTYSTLKVQPAELEDSGVYFCASSHFWLASYGSYNEQFFGPGTRLTVL.

J is TRBJ1-5 and V is TRBV3-1 (or the pseudogene TRBV3-2); D gene uncertain. The V end was cut by 8 bases, the J end by 0 bases, with 14 bases between. CDR3 size: 15 residues. The germline V gene encodes CDR1 LGHDT and CDR2 YNNKEL (reference sequence). CDR3: CASGFGQNSNQPQHF. CDR3 nucleotides: TGTGCCAGCGGGTTTGGGCAGAATAGCAATCAGCCCCAGCATTTT.

This clone was observed a single time. The chain recombines TRBV19 with TRBJ1-5; D is ambiguous. Germline V gene data show CDR1 as LNHDA and CDR2 as SQIVND (reference sequence). Deletions cut 2 bases from V and 0 bases from J, with 8 bases between. This CDR3 spans 15 amino acids. The CDR3 here is CASSIRSDSNQPQHF. In nucleotides, the CDR3 is TGTGCCAGTAGTATACGGAGCGATAGCAATCAGCCCCAGCATTTT.

The chain has TRBV21-1 and TRBJ1-5; TRBD1, as called in the table, went unchecked against the DNA. TRBV21-1 is described as a pseudogene. The CDR3 is 16 amino acids. CDR3 in amino acids: CASFKVGTYSNQPQHF. The CDR3 bases are TGTGCCAGCTTCAAAGTGGGCACTTATAGCAATCAGCCCCAGCATTTT.

V gene TRBV12-5 combines with J gene TRBJ1-1, with a possible D match to TRBD1 (5 bases). The length of the CDR3 is 16 residues. Germline CDR1 is LGHNT and CDR2 is FRNRAP. V was clipped by 6 bases and J by 3 bases, with 20 bases between them. The CDR3 sequence is CASGKQTAGRDTEAFF. CDR3 nucleotide sequence: TGTGCTAGTGGAAAACAAACTGCGGGACGAGACACTGAAGCTTTCTTT.